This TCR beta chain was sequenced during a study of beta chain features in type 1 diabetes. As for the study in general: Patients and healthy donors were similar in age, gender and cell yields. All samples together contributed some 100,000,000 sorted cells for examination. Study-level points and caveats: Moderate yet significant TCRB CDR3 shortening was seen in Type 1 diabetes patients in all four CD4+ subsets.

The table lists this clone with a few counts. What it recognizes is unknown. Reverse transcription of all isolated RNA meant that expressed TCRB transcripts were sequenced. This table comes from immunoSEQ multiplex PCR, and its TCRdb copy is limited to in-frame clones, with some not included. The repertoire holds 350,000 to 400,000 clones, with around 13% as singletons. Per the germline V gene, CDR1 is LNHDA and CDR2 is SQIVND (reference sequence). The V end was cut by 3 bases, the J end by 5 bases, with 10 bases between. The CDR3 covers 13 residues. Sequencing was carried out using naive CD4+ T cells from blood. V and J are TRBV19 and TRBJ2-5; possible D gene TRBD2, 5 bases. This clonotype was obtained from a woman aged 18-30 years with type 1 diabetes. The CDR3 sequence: CASSITSGETQYF. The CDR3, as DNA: TGTGCCAGTAGTATCACCAGCGGCGAGACCCAGTACTTC.